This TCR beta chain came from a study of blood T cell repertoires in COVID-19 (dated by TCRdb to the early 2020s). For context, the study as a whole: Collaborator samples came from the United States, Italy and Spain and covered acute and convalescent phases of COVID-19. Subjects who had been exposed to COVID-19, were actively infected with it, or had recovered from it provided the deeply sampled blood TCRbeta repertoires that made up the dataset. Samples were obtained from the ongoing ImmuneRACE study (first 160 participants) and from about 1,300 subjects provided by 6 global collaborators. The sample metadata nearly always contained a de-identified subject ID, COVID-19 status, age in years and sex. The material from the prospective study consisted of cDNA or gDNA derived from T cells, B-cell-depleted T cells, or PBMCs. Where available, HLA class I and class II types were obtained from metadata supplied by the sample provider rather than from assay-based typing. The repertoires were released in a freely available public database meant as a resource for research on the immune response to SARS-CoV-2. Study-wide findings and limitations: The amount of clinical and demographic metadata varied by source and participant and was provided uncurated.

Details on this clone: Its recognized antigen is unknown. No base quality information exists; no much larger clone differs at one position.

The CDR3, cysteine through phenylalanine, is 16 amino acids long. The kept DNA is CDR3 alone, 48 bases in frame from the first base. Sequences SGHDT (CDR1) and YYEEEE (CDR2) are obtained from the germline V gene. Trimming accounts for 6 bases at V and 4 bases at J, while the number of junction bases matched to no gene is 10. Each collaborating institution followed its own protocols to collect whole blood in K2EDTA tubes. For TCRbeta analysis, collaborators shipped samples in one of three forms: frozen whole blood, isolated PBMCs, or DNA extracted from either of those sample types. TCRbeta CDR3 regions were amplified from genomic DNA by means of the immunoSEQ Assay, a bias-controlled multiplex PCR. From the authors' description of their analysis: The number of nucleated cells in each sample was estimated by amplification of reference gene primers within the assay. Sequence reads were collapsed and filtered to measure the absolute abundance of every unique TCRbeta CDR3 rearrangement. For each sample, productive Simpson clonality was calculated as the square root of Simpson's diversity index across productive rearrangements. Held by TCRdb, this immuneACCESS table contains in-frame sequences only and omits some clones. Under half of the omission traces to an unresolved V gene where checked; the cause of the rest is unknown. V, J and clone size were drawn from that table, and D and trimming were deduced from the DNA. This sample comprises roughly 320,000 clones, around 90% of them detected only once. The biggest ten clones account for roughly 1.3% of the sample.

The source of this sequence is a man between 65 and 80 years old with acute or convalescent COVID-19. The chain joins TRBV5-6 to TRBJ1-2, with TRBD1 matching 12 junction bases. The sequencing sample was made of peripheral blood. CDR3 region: CASTPGQGAQFYGYTF. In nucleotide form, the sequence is TGTGCCAGCACCCCGGGACAGGGGGCGCAGTTCTATGGCTACACCTTC.